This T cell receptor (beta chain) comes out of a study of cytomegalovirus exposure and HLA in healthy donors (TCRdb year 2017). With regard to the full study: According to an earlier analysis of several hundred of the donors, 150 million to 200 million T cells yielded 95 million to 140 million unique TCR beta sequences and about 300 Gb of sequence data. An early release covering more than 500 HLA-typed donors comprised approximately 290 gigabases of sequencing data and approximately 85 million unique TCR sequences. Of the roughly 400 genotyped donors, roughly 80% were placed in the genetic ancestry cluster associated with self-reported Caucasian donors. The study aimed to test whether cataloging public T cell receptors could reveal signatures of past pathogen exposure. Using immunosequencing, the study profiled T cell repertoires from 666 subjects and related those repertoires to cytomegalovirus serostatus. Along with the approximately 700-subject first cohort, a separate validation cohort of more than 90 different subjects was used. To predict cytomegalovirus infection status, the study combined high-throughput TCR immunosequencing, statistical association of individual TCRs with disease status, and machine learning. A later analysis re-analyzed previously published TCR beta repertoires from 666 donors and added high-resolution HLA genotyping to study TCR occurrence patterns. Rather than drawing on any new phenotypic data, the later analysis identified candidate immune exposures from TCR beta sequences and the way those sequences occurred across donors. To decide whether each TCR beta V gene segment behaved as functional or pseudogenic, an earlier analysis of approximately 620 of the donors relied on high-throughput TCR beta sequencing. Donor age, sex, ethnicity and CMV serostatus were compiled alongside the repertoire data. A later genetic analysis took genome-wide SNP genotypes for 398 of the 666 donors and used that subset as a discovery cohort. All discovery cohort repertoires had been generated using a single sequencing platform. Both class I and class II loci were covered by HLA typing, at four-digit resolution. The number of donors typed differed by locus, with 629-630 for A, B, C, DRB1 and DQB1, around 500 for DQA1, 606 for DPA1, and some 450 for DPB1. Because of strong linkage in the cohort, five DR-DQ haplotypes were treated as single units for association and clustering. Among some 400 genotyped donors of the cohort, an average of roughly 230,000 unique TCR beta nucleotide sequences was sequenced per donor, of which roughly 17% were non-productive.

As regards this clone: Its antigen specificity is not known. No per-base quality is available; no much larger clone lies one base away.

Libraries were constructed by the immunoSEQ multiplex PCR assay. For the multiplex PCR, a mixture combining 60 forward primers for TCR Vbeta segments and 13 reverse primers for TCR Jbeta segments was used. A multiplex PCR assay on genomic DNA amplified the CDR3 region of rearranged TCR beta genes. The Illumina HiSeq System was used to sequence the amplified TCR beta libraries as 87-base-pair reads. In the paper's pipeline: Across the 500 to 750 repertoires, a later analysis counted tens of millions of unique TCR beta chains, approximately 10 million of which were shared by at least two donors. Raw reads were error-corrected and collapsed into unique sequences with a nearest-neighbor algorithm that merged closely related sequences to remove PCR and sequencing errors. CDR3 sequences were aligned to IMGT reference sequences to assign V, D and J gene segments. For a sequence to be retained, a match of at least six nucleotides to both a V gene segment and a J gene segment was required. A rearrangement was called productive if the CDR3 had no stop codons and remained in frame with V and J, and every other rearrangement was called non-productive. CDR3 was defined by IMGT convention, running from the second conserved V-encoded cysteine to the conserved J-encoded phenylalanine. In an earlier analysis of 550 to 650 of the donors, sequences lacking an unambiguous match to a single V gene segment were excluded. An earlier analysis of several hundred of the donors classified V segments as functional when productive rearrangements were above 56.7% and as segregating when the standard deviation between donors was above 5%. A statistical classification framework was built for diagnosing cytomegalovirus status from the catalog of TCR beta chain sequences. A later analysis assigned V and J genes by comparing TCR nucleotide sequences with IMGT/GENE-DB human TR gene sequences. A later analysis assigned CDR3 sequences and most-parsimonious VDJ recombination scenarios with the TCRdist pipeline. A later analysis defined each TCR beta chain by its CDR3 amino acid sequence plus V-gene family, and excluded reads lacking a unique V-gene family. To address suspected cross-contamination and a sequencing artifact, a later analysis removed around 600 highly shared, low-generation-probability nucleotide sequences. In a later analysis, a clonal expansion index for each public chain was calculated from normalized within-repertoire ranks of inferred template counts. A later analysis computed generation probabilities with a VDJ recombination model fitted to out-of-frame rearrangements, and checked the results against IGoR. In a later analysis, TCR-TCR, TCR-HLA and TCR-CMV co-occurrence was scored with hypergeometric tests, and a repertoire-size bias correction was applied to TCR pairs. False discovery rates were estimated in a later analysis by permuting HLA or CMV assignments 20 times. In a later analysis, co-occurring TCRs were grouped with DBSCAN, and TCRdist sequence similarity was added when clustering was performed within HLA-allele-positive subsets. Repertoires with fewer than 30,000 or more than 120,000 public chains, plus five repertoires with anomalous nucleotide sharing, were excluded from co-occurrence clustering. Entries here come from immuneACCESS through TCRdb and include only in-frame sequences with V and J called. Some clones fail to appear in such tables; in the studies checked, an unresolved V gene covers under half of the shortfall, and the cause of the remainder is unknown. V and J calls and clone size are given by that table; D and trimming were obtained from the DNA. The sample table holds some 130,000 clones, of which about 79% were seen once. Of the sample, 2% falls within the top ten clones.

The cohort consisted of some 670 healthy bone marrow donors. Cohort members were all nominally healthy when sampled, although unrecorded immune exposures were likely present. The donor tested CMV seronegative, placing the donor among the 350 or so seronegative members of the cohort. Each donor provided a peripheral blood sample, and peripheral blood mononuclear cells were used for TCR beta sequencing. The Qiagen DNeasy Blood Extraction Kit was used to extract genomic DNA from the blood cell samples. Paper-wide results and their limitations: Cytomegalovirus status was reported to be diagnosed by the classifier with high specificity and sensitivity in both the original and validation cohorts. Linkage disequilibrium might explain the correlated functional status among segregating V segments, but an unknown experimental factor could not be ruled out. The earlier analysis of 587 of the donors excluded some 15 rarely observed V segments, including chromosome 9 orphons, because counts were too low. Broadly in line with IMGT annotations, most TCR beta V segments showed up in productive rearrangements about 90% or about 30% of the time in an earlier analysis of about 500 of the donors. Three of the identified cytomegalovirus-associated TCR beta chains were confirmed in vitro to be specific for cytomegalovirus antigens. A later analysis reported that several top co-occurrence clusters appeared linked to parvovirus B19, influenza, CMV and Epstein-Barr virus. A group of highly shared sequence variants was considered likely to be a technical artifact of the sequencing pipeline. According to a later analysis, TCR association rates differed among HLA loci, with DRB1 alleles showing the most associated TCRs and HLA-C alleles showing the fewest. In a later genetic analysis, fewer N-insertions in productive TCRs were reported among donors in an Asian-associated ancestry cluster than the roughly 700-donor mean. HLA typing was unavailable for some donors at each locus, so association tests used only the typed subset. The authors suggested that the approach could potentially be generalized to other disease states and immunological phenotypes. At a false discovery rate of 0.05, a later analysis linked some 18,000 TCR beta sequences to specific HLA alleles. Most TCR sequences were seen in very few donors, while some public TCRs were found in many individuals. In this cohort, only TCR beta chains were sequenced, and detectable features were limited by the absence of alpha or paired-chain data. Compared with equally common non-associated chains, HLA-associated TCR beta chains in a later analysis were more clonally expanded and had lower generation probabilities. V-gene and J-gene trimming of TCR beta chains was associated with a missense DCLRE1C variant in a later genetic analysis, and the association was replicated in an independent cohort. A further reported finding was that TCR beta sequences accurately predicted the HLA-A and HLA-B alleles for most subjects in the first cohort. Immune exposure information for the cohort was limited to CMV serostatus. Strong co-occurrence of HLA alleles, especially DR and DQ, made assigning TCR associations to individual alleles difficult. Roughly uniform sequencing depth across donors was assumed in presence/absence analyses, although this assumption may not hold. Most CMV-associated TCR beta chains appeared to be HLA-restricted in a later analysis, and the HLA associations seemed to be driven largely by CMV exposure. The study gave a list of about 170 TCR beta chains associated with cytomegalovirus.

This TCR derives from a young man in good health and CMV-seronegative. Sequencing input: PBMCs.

The CDR3 here reads CASRQGHEKLFF. The base sequence is TGTGCCAGCCGGCAGGGCCATGAAAAACTGTTTTTT. The sequence is built from TRBV2 and TRBJ1-4; the D segment could be TRBD1, given 5 matching bases. Trimming costs V 8 bases and J 6 bases, and their ends lie 10 bases apart. CDR1 SNHLY and CDR2 FYNNEI were looked up in the germline V gene. Spanning cysteine to phenylalanine, the CDR3 consists of 12 amino acids. Only the CDR3 region is kept as DNA, spanning 36 bases read in frame from base 1.